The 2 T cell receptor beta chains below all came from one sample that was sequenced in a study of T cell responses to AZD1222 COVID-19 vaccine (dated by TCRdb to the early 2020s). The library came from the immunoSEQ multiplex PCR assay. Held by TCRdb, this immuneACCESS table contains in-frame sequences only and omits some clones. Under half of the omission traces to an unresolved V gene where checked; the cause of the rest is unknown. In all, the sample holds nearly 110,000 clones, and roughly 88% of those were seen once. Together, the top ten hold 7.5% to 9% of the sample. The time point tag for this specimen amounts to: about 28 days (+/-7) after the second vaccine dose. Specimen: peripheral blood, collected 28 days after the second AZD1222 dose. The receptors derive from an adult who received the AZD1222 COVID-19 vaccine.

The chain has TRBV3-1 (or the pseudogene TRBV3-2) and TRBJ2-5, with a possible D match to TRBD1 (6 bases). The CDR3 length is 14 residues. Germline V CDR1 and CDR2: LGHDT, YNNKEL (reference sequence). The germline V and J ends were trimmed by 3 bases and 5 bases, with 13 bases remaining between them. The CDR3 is CASSHQTGAETQYF. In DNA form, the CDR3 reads TGTGCCAGCAGCCATCAGACAGGCGCCGAGACCCAGTACTTC.

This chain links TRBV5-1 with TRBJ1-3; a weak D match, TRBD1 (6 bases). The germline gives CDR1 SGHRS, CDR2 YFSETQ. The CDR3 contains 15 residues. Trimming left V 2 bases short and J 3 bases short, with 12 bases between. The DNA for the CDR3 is TGCGCCAGCAGCTTCAAGGGGGATCTTGGAAACACCATATATTTT. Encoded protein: CASSFKGDLGNTIYF. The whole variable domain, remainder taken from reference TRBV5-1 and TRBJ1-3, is KAGVTQTPRYLIKTRGQQVTLSCSPISGHRSVSWYQQTPGQGLQFLFEYFSETQRNKGNFPGRFSGRQFSNSRSEMNVSTLELGDSALYLCASSFKGDLGNTIYFGEGSWLTVV.